This TCR beta chain was captured by sequencing in a study of monozygotic twins with inflammatory bowel disease (dated by TCRdb to the late 2010s). Looking at the study overall: The full study comprised around 28 monozygotic twin pairs: nine German pairs (four IBD-concordant, five IBD-discordant) and 19 IBD-discordant Danish pairs. Within discordant pairs, disease-associated traits were sought mainly by comparing IBD patients with their genetically identical healthy co-twins. Each individual had, on average, about 151 000 unique TCRalpha sequences and 181 000 unique TCRbeta sequences available for analysis.

From each donor, an approximately 2.3 ml peripheral blood sample was collected into PAXgene tubes and kept at -80 degrees C. Without T cell sorting, total RNA was isolated from whole blood using the PAXgene blood miRNA kit on an automated QIAcube. Peripheral blood from monozygotic twin pairs, either concordant or discordant for inflammatory bowel disease, underwent deep TCRalpha and TCRbeta repertoire profiling that used unique molecular barcoding. For every twin pair, smoking habits were documented, and each individual was categorised as a current, former or never smoker. Turning to this clonotype: The antigen this receptor binds is unknown.

The germline V gene (reference sequence) provides CDR1 DFQATT and CDR2 SNEGSKA. The CDR3 runs 14 amino acids, cysteine and phenylalanine included. No DNA is recorded. The investigation overall reported the following: Compared with healthy twins, IBD patients shared fewer clonotypes with other individuals, and the difference was most pronounced in patients with signs of disease activity. No single strong signal or clonotype linked to IBD turned up in the results, so the idea that one exists was not supported. Because patients were on differing immunosuppressive treatments, the repertoires may have picked up extra background noise and inter-individual variability. IBD patients had lower TCRbeta repertoire diversity, measured by the inverse Simpson index, than their healthy co-twins. The analysis was unable to tell different T cell subtypes apart. Repertoire similarity did not differ between concordant and discordant twins, which could be due to limited statistical power.

Library creation used 5' RACE. The input for every TCR library was around 3.5 ug of total RNA. cDNA was synthesized with SMARTScribe reverse transcriptase in eight separate reactions per sample. During cDNA synthesis, template switching introduced unique molecular identifiers that contained a 6-nucleotide sample barcode. Two nested PCRs of roughly 16 and 10 cycles amplified the TCRalpha and TCRbeta cDNA, and bead purification followed each PCR. Before amplification, the cDNA was treated with uracil DNA-glycosylase and purified using the QIAquick PCR purification kit. The second PCR was the step at which Illumina TruSeq-compatible adapters and sample-specific barcodes were added. TapeStation and Qubit were used to check library quality and concentration, and approximately 5 ng of each library went into the pool. Pooled libraries were sequenced on an Illumina HiSeq2500 single-index Rapid Run with 2 x 100 bp reads and custom sequencing primers. The paper's data handling went like this. MiGEC version 1.2.6 was used for UMI-based consensus assembly, which corrected PCR and sequencing errors. MiXCR version 2.1.1 handled V(D)J alignment, clonotype assembly and CDR3 extraction. To normalise gene usage, clonotype sharing and MAIT/NKT TCR abundance, the top 1000, 10 000 and 20 000 clonotypes in each sample were analysed. Diversity was computed as the inverse Simpson index with the vegan R package after downsampling to 27 000 UMIs. Paired Mann-Whitney U tests were applied to discordant twin pairs, with Benjamini-Hochberg correction for multiple testing. TCRdb reprocessed the sequencing reads and holds a single record per CDR3 protein sequence, with no DNA. The V and J calls were determined by TCRdb, not by the authors. The sample table includes about 99,000 distinct CDR3 sequences. The ten most abundant clones make up under 2.5% of the sample.

The sequence came from a human donor with ulcerative colitis or Crohn's disease, or a healthy co-twin of an affected twin (not recorded which). The rearrangement combines TRBV20-1 with TRBJ2-3; TCRdb designates TRBD2, a call that cannot be tested without DNA. Sequences were obtained from blood. The encoded CDR3 is CSARASGSTDTQYF.